A single sample is the source of the 15 T cell receptor beta chains below, sequenced in a study of radiation and T cells in renal cell carcinoma. The protocol was immunoSEQ multiplex PCR, while the TCRdb copy is restricted to in-frame clones and leaves out a portion. The profile covers around 170,000 clones, with roughly 90% appearing a single time and approximately 10% taken by the ten largest. Time point of the sample: blood 4 weeks post-SBRT, at nephrectomy. Treatment: 15 Gy SBRT to primary tumor, nephrectomy 4 weeks later. Specimen: blood, collected from a patient whose treatment included radiotherapy and nephrectomy. The receptor set was obtained from a woman between 45 and 65 years old with renal cell carcinoma.

About this clone itself: This sample also contains other DNA sequences that code for the same CDR3. The genes are TRBV6-5 and TRBJ1-2; D perhaps matches TRBD1 (6 bases). From germline, CDR1 is MNHEY and CDR2 SVGAGI. Trimming shortened V by 2 bases and J by 2 bases, and 6 bases separated the two germline ends. This CDR3 has 13 residues. CDR3 in DNA: TGTGCCAGCAGTTACGACAGGAACTATGGCTACACCTTC. Its protein is CASSYDRNYGYTF.

The chain joins TRBV30 to TRBJ1-3, with D tentatively TRBD1 (5 bases). The germline CDR1 and CDR2 sequences are GTSNPN and SVGIG (reference sequence). Trimming pared 1 base from V and 0 bases from J, leaving 13 bases between. CDR3 length: 16 amino acids. CDR3: CAWSESRVNSGNTIYF. CDR3 DNA: TGTGCCTGGAGTGAGAGCAGGGTCAACTCTGGAAACACCATATATTTT.

V gene TRBV4-1 combines with J gene TRBJ1-2; possibly TRBD1 for D (5 bases). The CDR3 has 17 amino acids. Trimming removed 1 base at V and 7 bases at J, with 22 bases between. Germline V gene lookup returns CDR1 MGHRA and CDR2 YSYEKL. The CDR3 DNA follows: TGCGCCAGCAGCCAAGTGCTAGTAGGGGCAGTTTCGTTTGGCTACACCTTC. Translation: CASSQVLVGAVSFGYTF.

The J gene is TRBJ2-5, the V gene TRBV7-8; 9 nucleotides agree with TRBD2. After removal of 1 base from V and 4 bases from J, the junction contained 7 bases not matched to a gene. CDR3 length: 16 residues. Germline V gene lookup returns CDR1 SGHVS and CDR2 FQNEAQ. The CDR3 loop is CASSLGQRGVTETQYF. CDR3 sequence (DNA): TGTGCCAGCAGCTTAGGCCAGCGGGGGGTTACAGAGACCCAGTACTTC. Drawing the rest from reference TRBV7-8 and TRBJ2-5, the complete variable domain is GAGVSQSPRYKVAKRGQDVALRCDPISGHVSLFWYQQALGQGPEFLTYFQNEAQLDKSGLPSDRFFAERPEGSVSTLKIQRTQQEDSAVYLCASSLGQRGVTETQYFGPGTRLLVL.

V usage is TRBV19 and J usage is TRBJ1-2; D is uncertain. The CDR3 has 11 residues. The germline V and J ends were trimmed by 6 bases and 4 bases, with 6 bases remaining between them. Germline V gives CDR1 LNHDA, CDR2 SQIVND (reference sequence). DNA for the CDR3: TGTGCCAGTAGGAACGTCTATGGCTACACCTTC. This codes for CASRNVYGYTF.

The DNA of the CDR3 is TGTGCCAGCAGCAGAGGCCCCGGCAATGAGCAGTTCTTC. As protein: CASSRGPGNEQFF. The J gene is TRBJ2-1, the V gene TRBV9; no firm D call. Germline values: CDR1 SGDLS, CDR2 YYNGEE. This CDR3 comprises 13 residues. Between the trimmed V and J ends, which lost 4 bases and 6 bases, there was a span of 11 bases.

This clone appeared a few times. The V call is TRBV7-9, the J call TRBJ1-1; 7 nucleotides match TRBD1. Germline-derived CDR1 and CDR2 are SEHNR and FQNEAQ (reference sequence). CDR3 size: 13 residues. V was clipped by 2 bases and J by 5 bases; unmatched bases: 2. Written as DNA, the CDR3 is TGTGCCAGCAGCTTAACACAGGGGACTGAAGCTTTCTTT. It is translated as CASSLTQGTEAFF.

The rearrangement links TRBV5-4 to TRBJ2-4; D could derive from TRBD1 or TRBD2 (5 bases each). Germline assignment: CDR1 SGHNT and CDR2 YYREEE (reference sequence). The CDR3 contains 15 residues. Trimming took 4 bases from V and 6 from J, leaving 17 bases between them. Here the CDR3 DNA reads TGTGCCAGCAGCCAAGATCCGGGACCGCCAAACATTCAGTACTTC. Its translation is CASSQDPGPPNIQYF.

The V and J genes are TRBV5-8 and TRBJ1-1; unclear D gene. Trimming removed 4 bases at V and 1 base at J, with 17 bases between. From germline, CDR1 is SGHTS and CDR2 YDEGEE. The CDR3 runs 16 residues. The CDR3 reads CASSGRGASPNTEAFF. The CDR3 DNA reads as TGTGCCAGCAGCGGTCGAGGAGCCTCTCCGAACACTGAAGCTTTCTTT.

The CDR3 region has the DNA TGTGCCAGCAGTAGGGACAGGAGTTATACCTACGAGCAGTACTTC. It specifies CASSRDRSYTYEQYF. The rearrangement joins TRBV2 to TRBJ2-7, with 8 bases aligning to TRBD1. V shed 5 bases, J shed 2 bases, and the junction held 8 bases outside the gene matches. This CDR3 comprises 15 residues. Looked up from germline, CDR1 is SNHLY and CDR2 is FYNNEI.

This rearrangement joins TRBV19 to TRBJ1-2, with D unclear. Trimming pared 1 base from V and 4 bases from J, leaving 13 bases between. This CDR3 has 15 amino acids. Germline V gene data show CDR1 as LNHDA and CDR2 as SQIVND (reference sequence). The CDR3 here is CASSIASARTYGYTF. Here the CDR3 DNA reads TGTGCCAGTAGTATAGCATCAGCGAGGACCTATGGCTACACCTTC.

Details on this clone: The junction differs from germline at one of its ends, possibly a read error. The gene calls are TRBV10-3 and TRBJ2-5; 8 positions agree with TRBD2. This CDR3 comprises 15 residues. Germline V gives CDR1 ENHRY, CDR2 SYGVKD. The CDR3 reads CASSYHRDMSGGGNF. The CDR3 coding sequence is TGTGCCAGCAGTTATCACAGGGATATGTCGGGAGGGGGTAACTTC.

The gene calls are TRBV30 and TRBJ2-7, with TRBD1 identical over 7 bases. V dropped 5 bases and J dropped 2; count of bases not matched to a gene: 0. Germline V gene data show CDR1 as GTSNPN and CDR2 as SVGIG (reference sequence). The CDR3 length is 11 residues. CDR3 loop: CAWGTAYEQYF. The CDR3 DNA reads TGTGCCTGGGGGACAGCCTACGAGCAGTACTTC. Variable domain in full (rest from reference TRBV30 and TRBJ2-7): SQTIHQWPATLVQPVGSPLSLECTVEGTSNPNLYWYRQAAGRGLQLLFYSVGIGQISSEVPQNLSASRPQDRQFILSSKKLLLSDSGFYLCAWGTAYEQYFGPGTRLTVT.

The CDR3 coding sequence is TGCAGCGGGGGACAGGCGGGAAGGAACACTGAAGCTTTCTTT. Protein sequence: CSGGQAGRNTEAFF. The chain uses TRBV29-1 and TRBJ1-1, with 8 bases lining up with TRBD1. There are 14 residues in the CDR3. Germline-derived CDR1 and CDR2 are SQVTM and ANQGSEA. J gave up 1 base and V 7 bases, and 8 bases lay outside the gene matches. Drawing the rest from reference TRBV29-1 and TRBJ1-1, the complete variable domain is SAVISQKPSRDICQRGTSLTIQCQVDSQVTMMFWYRQQPGQSLTLIATANQGSEATYESGFVIDKFPISRPNLTFSTLTVSNMSPEDSSIYLCSGGQAGRNTEAFFGQGTRLTVV.

This chain joins TRBV19 and TRBJ2-7; TRBD1 matches at 7 bases. CDR3 length equals 15 residues. Losses at the gene ends were 4 bases for V and 3 bases for J; bases not matched to a gene: 9. Germline lookup yields CDR1 LNHDA and CDR2 SQIVND (reference sequence). CDR3 in amino acids: CASSKPGQTLYEQYF. CDR3 DNA sequence: TGTGCCAGTAGTAAACCGGGACAGACCCTCTACGAGCAGTACTTC.